The entry below gives a single T cell receptor (beta chain) sequence along with its context. These data come from a study of CD8+CD57+ T cells in acquired aplastic anemia. The length of the CDR3 is 15 residues. The germline CDR1 and CDR2 sequences are DFQATT and SNEGSKA (reference sequence). Trimming cost V 6 bases and J 4 bases, with 22 bases left between them. Both TCR beta VDJ combination and CDR3 sequence profiling were carried out. Genomic DNA was the template for this profiling. In TCRdb, the reads were re-called with MiXCR into one record per CDR3 protein. This table holds about 190,000 distinct CDR3 sequences, around half found once.

This receptor was identified in a human donor in good health, serving as a control. Sequenced: sorted CD4+, CD8+, or CD8+CD57+ T cells (not recorded which) from PBMCs. The chain combines TRBV20-1 with TRBJ2-7, with a tentative D call TRBD2 (5 bases). The CDR3 coding sequence is TGCAGTGCCCCAGCGGCACACGTTGGGGAGTACGAGCAGTACTTC. Translation gives CSAPAAHVGEYEQYF.